This TCR beta chain came from a study of early T cells in non-severe SARS-CoV-2 infection. On the study more broadly: It was bulk RNA from unsorted whole blood that was sequenced, and the chains were unpaired. Study-level findings and limits: The matching step, a VDJdb search, favored anti-spike CD8 responses and missed private and CD4 specificities.

Separate cDNA molecules each had unique molecular identifiers attached to them. One entry per CDR3 protein results from TCRdb running MiXCR on the 5' RACE reads. The sample holds more than 55,000 distinct CDR3 sequences; about 6% are singletons and the top ten take about 3.6%. This CDR3 region has 14 residues. This clonotype showed up many times. Its antigen is undetermined. The V call is TRBV21-1, the J call TRBJ2-2. TRBV21-1 has pseudogene status. The TCR originated in an adult who was a healthcare worker with PCR-confirmed SARS-CoV-2 infection or an uninfected control (not recorded which). Sequencing used whole blood, obtained at baseline. CDR3 loop: CASRSSKATGELFF. The CDR3 nucleotides read TGTGCCAGCAGGAGCTCTAAAGCCACCGGGGAGCTGTTTTTT.